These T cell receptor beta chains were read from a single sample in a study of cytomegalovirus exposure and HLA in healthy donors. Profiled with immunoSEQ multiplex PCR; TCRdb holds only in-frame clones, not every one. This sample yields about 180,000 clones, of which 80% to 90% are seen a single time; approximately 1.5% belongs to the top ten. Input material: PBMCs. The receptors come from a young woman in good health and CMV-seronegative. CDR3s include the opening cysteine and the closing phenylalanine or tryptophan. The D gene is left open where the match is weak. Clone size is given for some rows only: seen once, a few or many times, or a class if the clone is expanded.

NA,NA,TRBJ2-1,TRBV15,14,TGTGCCACCAGCAGAGTGGAGGGTACGGGGGAGCAGTTCTTC,CATSRVEGTGEQFF
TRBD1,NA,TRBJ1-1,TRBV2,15,TGTGCCAGCAGACCTTCAGGGGGCGTAGGAACTGAAGCTTTCTTT,CASRPSGGVGTEAFF
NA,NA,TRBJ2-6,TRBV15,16,TGTGCCACCAGCAGACCACAGAGCTCTGGGGCCAACGTCCTGACTTTC,CATSRPQSSGANVLTF
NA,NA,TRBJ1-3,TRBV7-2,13,TGTGCCAGCAGCTTAGGACAGGGAAACACCATATATTTT,CASSLGQGNTIYF
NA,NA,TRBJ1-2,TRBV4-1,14,TGCGCCAGCAGCCAAGAGGGGGGGATCCCTGGCTACACCTTC,CASSQEGGIPGYTF
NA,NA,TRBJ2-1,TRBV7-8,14,TGTGCCAGCAGCTTACGAGGATCGGACAATGAGCAGTTCTTC,CASSLRGSDNEQFF
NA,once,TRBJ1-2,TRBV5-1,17,TGCGCCAGCAGCTTGGAGTCAGGCGCCTCCCAAAACTATGGCTACACCTTC,CASSLESGASQNYGYTF
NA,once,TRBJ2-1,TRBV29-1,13,TGCAGCGTTGGACACGATGCCTACAATGAGCAGTTCTTC,CSVGHDAYNEQFF
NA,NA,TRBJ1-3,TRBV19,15,TGTGCCAGTAGCATGGGACTCTACTCTGGAAACACCATATATTTT,CASSMGLYSGNTIYF
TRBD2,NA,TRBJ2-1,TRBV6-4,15,TGTGCCAGCAGTGACTCTAGCGGGGGGGCGGATGAGCAGTTCTTC,CASSDSSGGADEQFF
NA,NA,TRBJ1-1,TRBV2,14,TGTGCCAGCAATGGGGGCCGGCTGAACACTGAAGCTTTCTTT,CASNGGRLNTEAFF
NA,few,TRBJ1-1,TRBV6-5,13,TGTGCCAGCATCTCTACAGGCACCACTGAAGCTTTCTTT,CASISTGTTEAFF
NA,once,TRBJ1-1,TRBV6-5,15,TGTGCCAGCAGTTACTCGAACGGGGGGAACACTGAAGCTTTCTTT,CASSYSNGGNTEAFF
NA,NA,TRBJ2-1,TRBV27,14,TGTGCCAGCAGTTTATTTCGGGATGGCGGTGAGCAGTTCTTC,CASSLFRDGGEQFF
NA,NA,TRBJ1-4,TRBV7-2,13,TGTGCCAGCAGTCGGACAGTCCAGGAAAAACTGTTTTTT,CASSRTVQEKLFF
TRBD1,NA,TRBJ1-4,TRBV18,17,TGTGCCAGCTCAACTAAGTCCGGGACAGGGAATAATGAAAAACTGTTTTTT,CASSTKSGTGNNEKLFF
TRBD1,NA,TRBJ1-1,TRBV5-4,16,TGTGCCAGCAGACGTCAAAGGGACAGGGCGAACACTGAAGCTTTCTTT,CASRRQRDRANTEAFF
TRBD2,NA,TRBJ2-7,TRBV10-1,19,TGCGCCAGCAGTGACTTCCTAGCGGGGGGGCTCGAGGAGGACTACGAGCAGTACTTC,CASSDFLAGGLEEDYEQYF
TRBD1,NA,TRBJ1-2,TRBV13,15,TGTGCCAGCAGCCGGACCCCGGGACAGGGGAGCGGCTACACCTTC,CASSRTPGQGSGYTF
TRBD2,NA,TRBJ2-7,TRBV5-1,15,TGCGCCAGCAGCGTTAAACGAGCGGGATCTTACGAGCAGTACTTC,CASSVKRAGSYEQYF
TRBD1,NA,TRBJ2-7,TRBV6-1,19,TGTGCCAGCAGTGAAGCGGCCCCTTGGGGACAGGGGGGCGCCGGGCTGGGGTACTTC,CASSEAAPWGQGGAGLGYF
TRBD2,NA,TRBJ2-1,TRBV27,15,TGTGCCAGCAGTTTAGGGTCTAGCGGGGGGCGGAAGCAGCTCTTC,CASSLGSSGGRKQLF
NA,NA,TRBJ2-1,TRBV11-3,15,TGTGCCAGCAGCTCCGGAGGGAGCTCCTACAATGAGCAGTTCTTC,CASSSGGSSYNEQFF
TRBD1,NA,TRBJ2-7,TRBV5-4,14,TGTGCCAGCAGCTTCCCGGGACAGGGGCGCGAGCAGTACTTC,CASSFPGQGREQYF
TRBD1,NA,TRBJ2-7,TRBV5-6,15,TGTGCCAGCAGCCTGGGACAGGGTGGAAACTACGAGCAGTACTTC,CASSLGQGGNYEQYF
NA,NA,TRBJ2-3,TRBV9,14,TGTGCCAGCAGCGTATTACAGGGAAAAGATACGCAGTATTTT,CASSVLQGKDTQYF
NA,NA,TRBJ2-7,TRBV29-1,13,TGCAGCGTTGAACCAGACAACTCCTACGAGCAGTACTTC,CSVEPDNSYEQYF
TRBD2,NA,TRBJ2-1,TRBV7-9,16,TGTGCCAGCAGCTTAATACTAGCGGGGGGCCGCAATGAGCAGTTCTTC,CASSLILAGGRNEQFF
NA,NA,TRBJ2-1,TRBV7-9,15,TGTGCCAGCAGCCCAGCGCTTACTATCAACAATGAGCAGTTCTTC,CASSPALTINNEQFF
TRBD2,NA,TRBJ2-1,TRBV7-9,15,TGTGCCAGCAGCTTTAGCGGGGGGGCCTGGAATGAGCAGTTCTTC,CASSFSGGAWNEQFF
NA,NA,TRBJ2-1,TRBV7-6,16,TGTGCCAGCAGCCGCAAGTGGGGCCGCTCCTACAATGAGCAGTTCTTC,CASSRKWGRSYNEQFF
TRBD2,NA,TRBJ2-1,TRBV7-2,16,TGTGCCAGCAGCTTAGATCGGGGGGGCTCCTACAATGAGCAGTTCTTC,CASSLDRGGSYNEQFF